This T cell receptor beta chain was found in a study of PD-L1 blockade in urothelial cancer. Time point reported: pretreatment peripheral blood. CDR3 length equals 16 residues. With 2 bases clipped from V and 3 bases from J, the junction kept 8 bases outside the gene matches. Per the germline V gene, CDR1 is MNHNY and CDR2 is SVGAGI (reference sequence). Only in-frame clones appear in the TCRdb table, and some are missing; sequencing was by immunoSEQ multiplex PCR. The table has approximately 48,000 clones, around 90% seen once. The sequence derives from a woman in her sixties with urothelial cancer. The gene calls are TRBV6-6 and TRBJ1-2; 8 bases agree with TRBD1. Specimen: PBMCs, collected around atezolizumab (anti-PD-L1) treatment. This chain's CDR3 is CASSYPTRGPDYGYTF. Written as DNA, the CDR3 is TGTGCCAGCAGTTACCCTACCAGGGGGCCTGACTATGGCTACACCTTC.